This T cell receptor (beta chain) was captured in a study of CD8 T cells in Susac syndrome. This clonotype was observed a single time. cDNA came from around 0.5 to 1 ug RNA primed by random hexamers. TCRdb processed the immunoSEQ multiplex PCR reads anew with MiXCR; each CDR3 protein has one entry. The sample comprises some 94,000 distinct CDR3 sequences, 85% to 95% of which are singletons, and about 0.29% rests with the top ten. V lost 0 bases and J 5 bases, leaving 10 bases between the germline ends. From germline, CDR1 is DFQATT and CDR2 SNEGSKA (reference sequence). The CDR3 loop spans 13 amino acids.

Material: CD4+ T cells from PBMCs. The sequence came from a human donor with Susac syndrome. This chain joins TRBV20-1 and TRBJ2-5, with D maybe TRBD1 (5 bases). The CDR3 DNA is TGCAGTGCTAGAGATGACAGCCGGGAGACCCAGTACTTC. Encoded protein: CSARDDSRETQYF.